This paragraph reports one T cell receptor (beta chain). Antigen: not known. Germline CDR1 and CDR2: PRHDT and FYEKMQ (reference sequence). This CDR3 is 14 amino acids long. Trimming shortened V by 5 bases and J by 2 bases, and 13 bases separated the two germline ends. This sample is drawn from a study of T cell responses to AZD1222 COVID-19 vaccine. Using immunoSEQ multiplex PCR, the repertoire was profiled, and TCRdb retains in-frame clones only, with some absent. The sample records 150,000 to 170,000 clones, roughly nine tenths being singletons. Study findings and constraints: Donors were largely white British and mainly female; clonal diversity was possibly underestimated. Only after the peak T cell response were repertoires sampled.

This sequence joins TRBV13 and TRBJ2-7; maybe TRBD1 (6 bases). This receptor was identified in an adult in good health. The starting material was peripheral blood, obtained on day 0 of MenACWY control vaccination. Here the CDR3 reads CASSPPGQPYEQYF. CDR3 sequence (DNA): TGTGCCAGCAGCCCCCCCGGACAGCCCTACGAGCAGTACTTC. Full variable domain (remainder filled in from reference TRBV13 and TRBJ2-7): AAGVIQSPRHLIKEKRETATLKCYPIPRHDTVYWYQQGPGQDPQFLISFYEKMQSDKGSIPDRFSAQQFSDYHSELNMSSLELGDSALYFCASSPPGQPYEQYFGPGTRLTVT.